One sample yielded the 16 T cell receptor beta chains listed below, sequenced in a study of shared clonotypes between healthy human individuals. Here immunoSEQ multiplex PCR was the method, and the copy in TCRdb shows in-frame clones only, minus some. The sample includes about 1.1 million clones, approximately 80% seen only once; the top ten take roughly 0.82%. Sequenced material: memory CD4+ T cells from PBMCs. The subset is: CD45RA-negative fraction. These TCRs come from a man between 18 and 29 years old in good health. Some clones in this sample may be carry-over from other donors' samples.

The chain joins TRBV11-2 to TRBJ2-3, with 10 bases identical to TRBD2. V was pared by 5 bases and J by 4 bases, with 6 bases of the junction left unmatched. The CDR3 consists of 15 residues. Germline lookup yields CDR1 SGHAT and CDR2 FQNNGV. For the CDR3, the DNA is TGTGCCAGCAGCCGAAGAGGACTAGCGGCAGATACGCAGTATTTT. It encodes CASSRRGLAADTQYF.

The CDR3 nucleotides read TGTGCCAGTAGTAGTGGCCAGACCACAGATACGCAGTATTTT. Translation: CASSSGQTTDTQYF. This chain links TRBV19 with TRBJ2-3, with no clear D. Per the germline V gene, CDR1 is LNHDA and CDR2 is SQIVND (reference sequence). CDR3 length: 14 residues. The germline V and J ends were trimmed by 4 bases and 2 bases, with 10 bases remaining between them.

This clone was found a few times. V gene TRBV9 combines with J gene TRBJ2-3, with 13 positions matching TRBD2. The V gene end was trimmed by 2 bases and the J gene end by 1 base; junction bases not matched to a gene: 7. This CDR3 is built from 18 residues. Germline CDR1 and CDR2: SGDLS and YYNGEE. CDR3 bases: TGTGCCAGCAGCGTCGGGACTAGCGGGATCGGAGGCACAGATACGCAGTATTTT. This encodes CASSVGTSGIGGTDTQYF.

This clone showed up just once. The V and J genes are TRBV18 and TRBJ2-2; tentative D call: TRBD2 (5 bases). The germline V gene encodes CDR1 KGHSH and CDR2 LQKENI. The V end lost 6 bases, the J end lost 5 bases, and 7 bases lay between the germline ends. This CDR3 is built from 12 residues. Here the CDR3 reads CASSRGTGELFF. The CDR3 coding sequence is TGTGCCAGCTCCCGGGGAACCGGGGAGCTGTTTTTT. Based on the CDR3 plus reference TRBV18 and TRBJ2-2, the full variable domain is NAGVMQNPRHLVRRRGQEARLRCSPMKGHSHVYWYRQLPEEGLKFMVYLQKENIIDESGMPKERFSAEFPKEGPSILRIQQVVRGDSAAYFCASSRGTGELFFGEGSRLTVL.

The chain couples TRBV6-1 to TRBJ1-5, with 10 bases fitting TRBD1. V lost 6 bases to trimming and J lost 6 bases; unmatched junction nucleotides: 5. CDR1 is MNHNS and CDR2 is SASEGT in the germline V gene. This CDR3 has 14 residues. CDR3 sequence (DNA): TGTGCCAGCAGCGCGGACAGGGGGGCTCAGCCCCAGCATTTT. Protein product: CASSADRGAQPQHF.

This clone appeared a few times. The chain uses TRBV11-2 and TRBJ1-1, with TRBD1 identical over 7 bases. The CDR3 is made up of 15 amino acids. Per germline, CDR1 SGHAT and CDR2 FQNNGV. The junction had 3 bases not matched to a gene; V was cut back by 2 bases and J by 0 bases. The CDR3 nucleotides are TGTGCCAGCAGCTTACAGGGGGGGATGAACACTGAAGCTTTCTTT. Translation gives CASSLQGGMNTEAFF.

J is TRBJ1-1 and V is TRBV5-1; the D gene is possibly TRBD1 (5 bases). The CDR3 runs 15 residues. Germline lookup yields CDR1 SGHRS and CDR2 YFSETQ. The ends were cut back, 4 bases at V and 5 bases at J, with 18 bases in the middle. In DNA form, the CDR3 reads TGCGCCAGCAGCCTGGGGGACCATTTGGGAACTGAAGCTTTCTTT. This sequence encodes CASSLGDHLGTEAFF.

CDR3 DNA sequence: TGTGCCAGCAGTTTAGCTGGGTCCGGTAGTCAAGAGACCCAGTACTTC. Protein sequence: CASSLAGSGSQETQYF. The genes are TRBV28 and TRBJ2-5, with D unresolved. V dropped 2 bases and J dropped 2 bases, with 15 bases sitting between them. Germline CDR1 MDHEN, CDR2 SYDVKM. The CDR3 is 16 amino acids. The complete variable domain, with remaining parts taken from reference TRBV28 and TRBJ2-5, reads DVKVTQSSRYLVKRTGEKVFLECVQDMDHENMFWYRQDPGLGLRLIYFSYDVKMKEKGDIPEGYSVSREKKERFSLILESASTNQTSMYLCASSLAGSGSQETQYFGPGTRLLVL.

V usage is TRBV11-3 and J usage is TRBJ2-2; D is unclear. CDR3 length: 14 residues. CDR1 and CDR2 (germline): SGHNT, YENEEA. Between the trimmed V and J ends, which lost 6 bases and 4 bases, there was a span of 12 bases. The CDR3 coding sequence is TGTGCCAGCAGTCCTCGGACGGCCACCGGGGAGCTGTTTTTT. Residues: CASSPRTATGELFF. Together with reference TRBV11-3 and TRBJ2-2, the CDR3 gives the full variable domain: EAGVVQSPRYKIIEKKQPVAFWCNPISGHNTLYWYLQNLGQGPELLIRYENEEAVDDSQLPKDRFSAERLKGVDSTLKIQPAELGDSAVYLCASSPRTATGELFFGEGSRLTVL.

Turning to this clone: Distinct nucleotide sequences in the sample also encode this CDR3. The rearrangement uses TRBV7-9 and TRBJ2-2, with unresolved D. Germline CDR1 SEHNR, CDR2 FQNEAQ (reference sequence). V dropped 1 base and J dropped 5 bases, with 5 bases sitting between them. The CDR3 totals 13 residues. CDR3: CASSLEGTGELFF. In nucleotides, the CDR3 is TGTGCCAGCAGCTTAGAGGGAACCGGGGAGCTGTTTTTT.

CDR3 DNA sequence: TGTGCCAGCAGTGTTGGACAGGGAGCAGATACGCAGTATTTT. This sequence encodes CASSVGQGADTQYF. The chain has TRBV6-1 and TRBJ2-3, with 8 bases that match TRBD1. The germline CDR1 and CDR2 sequences are MNHNS and SASEGT. The V and J ends lost 4 bases and 4 bases, in that order; junction bases with no gene match: 4. The CDR3 covers 14 residues.

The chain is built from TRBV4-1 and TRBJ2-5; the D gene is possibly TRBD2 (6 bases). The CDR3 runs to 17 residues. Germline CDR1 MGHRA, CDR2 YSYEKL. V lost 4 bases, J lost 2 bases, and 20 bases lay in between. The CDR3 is CASSPYNGGTSQETQYF. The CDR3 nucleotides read TGCGCCAGCAGCCCCTATAACGGGGGAACGAGTCAAGAGACCCAGTACTTC.

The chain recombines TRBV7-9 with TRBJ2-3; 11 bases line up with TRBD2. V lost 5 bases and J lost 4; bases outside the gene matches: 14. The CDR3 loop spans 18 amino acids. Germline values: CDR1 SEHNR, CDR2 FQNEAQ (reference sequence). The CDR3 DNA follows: TGTGCCAGCAGCCTGGGGCTAGCGGGAGGTATAATCGCAGATACGCAGTATTTT. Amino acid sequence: CASSLGLAGGIIADTQYF.

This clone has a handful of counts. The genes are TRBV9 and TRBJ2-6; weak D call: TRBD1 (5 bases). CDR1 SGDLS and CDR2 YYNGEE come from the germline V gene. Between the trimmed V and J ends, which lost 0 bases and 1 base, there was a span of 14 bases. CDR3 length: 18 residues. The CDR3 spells CASSVEPGFLSGANVLTF. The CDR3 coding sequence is TGTGCCAGCAGCGTAGAGCCAGGGTTCCTTTCTGGGGCCAACGTCCTGACTTTC.

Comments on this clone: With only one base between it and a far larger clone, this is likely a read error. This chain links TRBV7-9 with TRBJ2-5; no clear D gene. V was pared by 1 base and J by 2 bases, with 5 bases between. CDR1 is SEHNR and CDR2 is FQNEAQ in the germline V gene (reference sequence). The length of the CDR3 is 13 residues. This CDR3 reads CASSLDRQETQYF. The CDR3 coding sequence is TGTGCCAGCAGCTTAGATAGACAAGAGACCCAGTACTTC.

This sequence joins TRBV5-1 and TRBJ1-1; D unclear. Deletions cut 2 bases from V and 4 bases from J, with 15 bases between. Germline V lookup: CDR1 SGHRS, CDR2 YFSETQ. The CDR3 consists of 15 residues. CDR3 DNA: TGCGCCAGCAGCTTCCTACCCGGGAGCGTCACTGAAGCTTTCTTT. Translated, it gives CASSFLPGSVTEAFF.